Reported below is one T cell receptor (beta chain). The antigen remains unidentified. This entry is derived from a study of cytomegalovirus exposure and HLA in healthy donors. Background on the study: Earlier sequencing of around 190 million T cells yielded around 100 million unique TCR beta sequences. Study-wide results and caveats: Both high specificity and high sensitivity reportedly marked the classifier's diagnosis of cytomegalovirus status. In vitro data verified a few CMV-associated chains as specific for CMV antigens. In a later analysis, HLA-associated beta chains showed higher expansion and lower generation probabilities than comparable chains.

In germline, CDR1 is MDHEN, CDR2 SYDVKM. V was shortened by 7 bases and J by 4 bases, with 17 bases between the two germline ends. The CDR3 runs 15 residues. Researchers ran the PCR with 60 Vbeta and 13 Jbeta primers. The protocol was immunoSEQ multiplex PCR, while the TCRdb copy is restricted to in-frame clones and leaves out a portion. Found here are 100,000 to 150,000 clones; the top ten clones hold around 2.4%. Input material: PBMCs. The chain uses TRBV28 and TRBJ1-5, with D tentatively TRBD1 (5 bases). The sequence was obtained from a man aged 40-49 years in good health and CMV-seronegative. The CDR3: CASTPPGGSNQPQHF. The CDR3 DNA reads TGTGCCAGCACCCCGCCGGGGGGTTCAAATCAGCCCCAGCATTTT.